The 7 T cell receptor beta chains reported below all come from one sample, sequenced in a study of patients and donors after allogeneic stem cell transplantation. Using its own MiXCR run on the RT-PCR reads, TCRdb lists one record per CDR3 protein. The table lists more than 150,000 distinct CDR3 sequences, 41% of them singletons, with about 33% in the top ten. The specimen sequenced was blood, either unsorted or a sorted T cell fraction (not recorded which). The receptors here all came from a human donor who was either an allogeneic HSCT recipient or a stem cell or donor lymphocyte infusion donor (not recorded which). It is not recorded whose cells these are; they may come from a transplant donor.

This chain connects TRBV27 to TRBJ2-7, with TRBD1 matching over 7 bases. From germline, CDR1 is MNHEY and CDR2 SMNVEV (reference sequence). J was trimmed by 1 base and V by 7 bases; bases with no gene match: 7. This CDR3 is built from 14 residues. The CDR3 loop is CASNPQTGSYEQYF. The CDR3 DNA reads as TGTGCCAGCAATCCCCAGACAGGGTCCTACGAGCAGTACTTC.

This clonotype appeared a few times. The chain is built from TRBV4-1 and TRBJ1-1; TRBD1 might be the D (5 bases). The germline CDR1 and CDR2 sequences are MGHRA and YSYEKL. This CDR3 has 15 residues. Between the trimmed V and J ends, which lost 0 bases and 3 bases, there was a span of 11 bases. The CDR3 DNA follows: TGCGCCAGCAGCCAAGAGTACAGGTCTTACACTGAAGCTTTCTTT. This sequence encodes CASSQEYRSYTEAFF.

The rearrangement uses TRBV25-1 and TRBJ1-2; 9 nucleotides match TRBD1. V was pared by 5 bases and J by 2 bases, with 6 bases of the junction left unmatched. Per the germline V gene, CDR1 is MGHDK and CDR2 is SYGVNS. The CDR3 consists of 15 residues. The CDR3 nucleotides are TGTGCCAGCAGTCCTTGGACAGGGGTAAACTATGGCTACACCTTC. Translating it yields CASSPWTGVNYGYTF.

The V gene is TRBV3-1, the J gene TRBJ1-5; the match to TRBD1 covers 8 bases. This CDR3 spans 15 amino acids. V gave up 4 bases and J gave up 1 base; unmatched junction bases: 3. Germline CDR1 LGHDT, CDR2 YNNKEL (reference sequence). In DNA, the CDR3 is TGTGCCAGCAGCCCTTACAGGGGGAGCAATCAGCCCCAGCATTTT. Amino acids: CASSPYRGSNQPQHF.

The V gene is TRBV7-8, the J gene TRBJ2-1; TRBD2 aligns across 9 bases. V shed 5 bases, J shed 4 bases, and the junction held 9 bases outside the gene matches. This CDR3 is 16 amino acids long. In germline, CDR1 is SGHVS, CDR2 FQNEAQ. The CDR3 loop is CASSGLGGRDYNEQFF. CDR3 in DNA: TGTGCCAGCAGCGGATTAGGCGGGAGGGATTACAATGAGCAGTTCTTC.

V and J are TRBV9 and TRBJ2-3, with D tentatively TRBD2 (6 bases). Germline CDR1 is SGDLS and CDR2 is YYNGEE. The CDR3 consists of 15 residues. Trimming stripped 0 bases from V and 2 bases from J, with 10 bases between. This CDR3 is CASSVGAGPTDTQYF. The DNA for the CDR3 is TGTGCCAGCAGCGTAGGGGCGGGACCCACAGATACGCAGTATTTT. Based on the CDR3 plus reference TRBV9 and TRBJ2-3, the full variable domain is DSGVTQTPKHLITATGQRVTLRCSPRSGDLSVYWYQQSLDQGLQFLIQYYNGEERAKGNILERFSAQQFPDLHSELNLSSLELGDSALYFCASSVGAGPTDTQYFGPGTRLTVL.

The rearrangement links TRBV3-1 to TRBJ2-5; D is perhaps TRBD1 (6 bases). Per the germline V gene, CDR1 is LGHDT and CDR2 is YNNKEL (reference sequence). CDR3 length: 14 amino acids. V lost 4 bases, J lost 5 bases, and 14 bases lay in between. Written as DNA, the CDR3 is TGTGCCAGCAGCCCTGGGACACCCAAGGAGACCCAGTACTTC. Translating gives CASSPGTPKETQYF.